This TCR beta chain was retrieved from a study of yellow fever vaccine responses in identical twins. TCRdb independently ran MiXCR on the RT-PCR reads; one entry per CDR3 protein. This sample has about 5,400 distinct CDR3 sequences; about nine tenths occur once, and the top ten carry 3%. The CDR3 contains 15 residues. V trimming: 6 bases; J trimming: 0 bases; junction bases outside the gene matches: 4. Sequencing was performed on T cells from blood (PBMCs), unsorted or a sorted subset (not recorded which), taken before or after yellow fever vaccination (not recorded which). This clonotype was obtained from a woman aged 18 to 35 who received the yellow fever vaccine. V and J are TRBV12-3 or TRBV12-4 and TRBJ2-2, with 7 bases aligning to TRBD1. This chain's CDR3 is CASRPQGANTGELFF. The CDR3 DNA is TGTGCCAGCAGACCCCAGGGGGCGAACACCGGGGAGCTGTTTTTT.